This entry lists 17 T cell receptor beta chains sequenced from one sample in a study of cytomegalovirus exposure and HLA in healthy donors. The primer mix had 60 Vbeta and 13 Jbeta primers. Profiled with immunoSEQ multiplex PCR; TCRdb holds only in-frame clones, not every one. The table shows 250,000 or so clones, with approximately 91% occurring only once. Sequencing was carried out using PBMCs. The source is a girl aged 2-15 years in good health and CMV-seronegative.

CDR3 loop: CASSSGQINYGYTF. The CDR3 nucleotides are TGTGCCAGCAGTTCGGGACAGATTAACTATGGCTACACCTTC. This rearrangement joins TRBV5-6 to TRBJ1-2, with 7 bases matching TRBD1. The CDR3 length is 14 residues. In germline, CDR1 is SGHDT, CDR2 YYEEEE. J was trimmed by 1 base and V by 5 bases; bases with no gene match: 5.

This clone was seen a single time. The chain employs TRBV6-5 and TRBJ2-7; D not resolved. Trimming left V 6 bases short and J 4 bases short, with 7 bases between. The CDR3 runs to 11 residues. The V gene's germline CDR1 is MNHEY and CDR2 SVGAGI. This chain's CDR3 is CASSDSYEQYF. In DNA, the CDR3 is TGTGCCAGCAGCGATAGTTACGAGCAGTACTTC.

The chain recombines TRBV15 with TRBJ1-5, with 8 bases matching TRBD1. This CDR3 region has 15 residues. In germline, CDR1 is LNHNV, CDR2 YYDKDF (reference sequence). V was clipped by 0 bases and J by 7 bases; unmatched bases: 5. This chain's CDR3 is CATSRDLGQEQPQHF. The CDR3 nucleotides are TGTGCCACCAGCAGAGATCTGGGACAGGAACAGCCCCAGCATTTT.

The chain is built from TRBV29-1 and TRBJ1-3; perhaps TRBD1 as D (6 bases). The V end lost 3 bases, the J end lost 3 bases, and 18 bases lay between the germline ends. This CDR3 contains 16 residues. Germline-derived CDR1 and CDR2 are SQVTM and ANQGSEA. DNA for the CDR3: TGCAGCGTTGAGAGGGGGGGGTTCCCTTTTGGAAACACCATATATTTT. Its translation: CSVERGGFPFGNTIYF. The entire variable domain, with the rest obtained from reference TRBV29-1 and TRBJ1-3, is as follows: SAVISQKPSRDICQRGTSLTIQCQVDSQVTMMFWYRQQPGQSLTLIATANQGSEATYESGFVIDKFPISRPNLTFSTLTVSNMSPEDSSIYLCSVERGGFPFGNTIYFGEGSWLTVV.

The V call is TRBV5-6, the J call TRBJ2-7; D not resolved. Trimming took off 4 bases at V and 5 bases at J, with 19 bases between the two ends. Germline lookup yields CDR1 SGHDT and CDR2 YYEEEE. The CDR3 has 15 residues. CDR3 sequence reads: CASSRRPHGPDEQYF. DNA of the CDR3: TGTGCCAGCAGCCGTCGGCCGCATGGGCCTGACGAGCAGTACTTC.

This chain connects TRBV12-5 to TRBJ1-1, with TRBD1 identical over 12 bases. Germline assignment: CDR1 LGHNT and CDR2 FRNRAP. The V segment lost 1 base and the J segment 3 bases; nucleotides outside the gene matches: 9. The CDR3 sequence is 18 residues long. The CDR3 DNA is TGTGCTAGTGGTTTGGCTCGGGACAGGGGGCGGTTGTACACTGAAGCTTTCTTT. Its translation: CASGLARDRGRLYTEAFF.

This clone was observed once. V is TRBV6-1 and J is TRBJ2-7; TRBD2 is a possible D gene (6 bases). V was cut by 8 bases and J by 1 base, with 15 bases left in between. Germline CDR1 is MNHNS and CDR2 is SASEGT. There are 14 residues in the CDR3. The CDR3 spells CASGRDLTSYEQYF. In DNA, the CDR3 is TGTGCCAGCGGCCGGGACTTAACGTCCTACGAGCAGTACTTC.

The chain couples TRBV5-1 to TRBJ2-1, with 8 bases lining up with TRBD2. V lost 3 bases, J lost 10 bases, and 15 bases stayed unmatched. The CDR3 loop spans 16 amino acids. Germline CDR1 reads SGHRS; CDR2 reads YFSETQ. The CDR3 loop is CASSSETGLASNEQFF. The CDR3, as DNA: TGCGCCAGCAGCTCAGAAACAGGACTAGCCTCAAACGAGCAGTTCTTC.

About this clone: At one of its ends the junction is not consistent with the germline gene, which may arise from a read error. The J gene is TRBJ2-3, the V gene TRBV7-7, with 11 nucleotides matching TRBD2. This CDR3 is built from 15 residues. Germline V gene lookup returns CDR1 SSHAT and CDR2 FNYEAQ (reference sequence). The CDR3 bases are TGTGCTAGCAGCTCCCTAGCGGGGGGCCTAGATACGCAGTATTTT. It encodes CASSSLAGGLDTQYF.

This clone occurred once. CDR3 residues: CASSLLPGRRENTEAFF. The CDR3 nucleotides read TGTGCCAGCAGCTTACTTCCCGGACGGAGGGAGAACACTGAAGCTTTCTTT. The chain employs TRBV7-8 and TRBJ1-1; D remains ambiguous. The V gene's germline CDR1 is SGHVS and CDR2 FQNEAQ. With 2 bases removed from V and 1 base from J, the gap between germline ends came to 17 bases. The CDR3 spans 17 residues.

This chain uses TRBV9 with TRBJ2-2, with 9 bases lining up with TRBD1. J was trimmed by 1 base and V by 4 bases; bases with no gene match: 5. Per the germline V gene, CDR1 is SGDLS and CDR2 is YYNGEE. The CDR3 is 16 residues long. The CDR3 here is CASSSPGQGNTGELFF. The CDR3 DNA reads TGTGCCAGCAGCTCCCCGGGACAGGGGAACACCGGGGAGCTGTTTTTT.

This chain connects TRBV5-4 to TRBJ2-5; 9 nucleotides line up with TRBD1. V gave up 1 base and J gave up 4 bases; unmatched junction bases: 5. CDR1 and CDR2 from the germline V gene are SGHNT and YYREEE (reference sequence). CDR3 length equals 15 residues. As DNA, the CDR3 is TGTGCCAGCAGCTTGAGTGGGACAGGGATAGAGACCCAGTACTTC. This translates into CASSLSGTGIETQYF. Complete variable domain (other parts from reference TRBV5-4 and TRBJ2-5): ETGVTQSPTHLIKTRGQQVTLRCSSQSGHNTVSWYQQALGQGPQFIFQYYREEENGRGNFPPRFSGLQFPNYSSELNVNALELDDSALYLCASSLSGTGIETQYFGPGTRLLVL.

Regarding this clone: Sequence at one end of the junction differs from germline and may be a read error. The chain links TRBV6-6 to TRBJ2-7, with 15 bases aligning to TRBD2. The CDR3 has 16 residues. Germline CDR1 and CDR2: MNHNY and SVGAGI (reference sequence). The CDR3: CGSSHPGLAGGYEQYF. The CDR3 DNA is TGTGGCAGCAGTCACCCGGGACTAGCGGGAGGCTACGAGCAGTACTTC.

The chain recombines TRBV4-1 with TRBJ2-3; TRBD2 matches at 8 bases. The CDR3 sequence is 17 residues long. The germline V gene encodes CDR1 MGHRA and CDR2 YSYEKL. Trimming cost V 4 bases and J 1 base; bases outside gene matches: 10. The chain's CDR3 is CASSPLLSGTGTDTQYF. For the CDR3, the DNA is TGCGCCAGCAGCCCTTTGCTTAGCGGGACCGGCACAGATACGCAGTATTTT.

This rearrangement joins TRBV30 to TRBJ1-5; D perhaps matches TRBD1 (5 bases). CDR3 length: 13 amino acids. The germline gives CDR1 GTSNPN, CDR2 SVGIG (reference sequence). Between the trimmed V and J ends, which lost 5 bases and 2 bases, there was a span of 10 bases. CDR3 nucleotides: TGTGCCTGGGCGGGGGGTGGCAATCAGCCCCAGCATTTT. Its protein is CAWAGGGNQPQHF. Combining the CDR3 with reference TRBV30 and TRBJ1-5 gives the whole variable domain SQTIHQWPATLVQPVGSPLSLECTVEGTSNPNLYWYRQAAGRGLQLLFYSVGIGQISSEVPQNLSASRPQDRQFILSSKKLLLSDSGFYLCAWAGGGNQPQHFGDGTRLSIL.

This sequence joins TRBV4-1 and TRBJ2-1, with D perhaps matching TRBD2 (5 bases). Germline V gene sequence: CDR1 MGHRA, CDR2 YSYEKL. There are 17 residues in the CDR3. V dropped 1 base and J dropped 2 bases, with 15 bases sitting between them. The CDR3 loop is CASSQGLDSNAYNEQFF. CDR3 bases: TGCGCCAGCAGCCAAGGTCTGGACTCGAACGCCTACAATGAGCAGTTCTTC.

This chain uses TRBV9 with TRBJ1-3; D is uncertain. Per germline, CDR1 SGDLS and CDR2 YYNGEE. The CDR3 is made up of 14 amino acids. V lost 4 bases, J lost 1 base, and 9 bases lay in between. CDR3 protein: CASSLSGSGNTIYF. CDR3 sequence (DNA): TGTGCCAGCAGCCTCTCGGGGTCTGGAAACACCATATATTTT. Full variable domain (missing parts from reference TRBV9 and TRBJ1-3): DSGVTQTPKHLITATGQRVTLRCSPRSGDLSVYWYQQSLDQGLQFLIQYYNGEERAKGNILERFSAQQFPDLHSELNLSSLELGDSALYFCASSLSGSGNTIYFGEGSWLTVV.